This T cell receptor beta chain is drawn from a study of identical twins (dated by TCRdb to about 2016). Study-level background: TCR alpha and beta repertoires from monozygotic twins, unrelated adults of various ages and cord blood were deep-sequenced to test whether fetal clonotypes persist. Replicate twin experiments were performed at different times using different library preparation protocols to rule out contamination. What the authors observed across the whole study: Compared with coincidental sharing between unrelated individuals, an excess of low generation-probability sequences was observed among out-of-frame TCR alpha sequences shared between twins. The excess sharing between twins in beta out-of-frame sequences was weaker because fewer shared sequences reduced the signal-to-noise ratio. Fewer insertions were carried by abundant cord blood beta clonotypes; a weaker similar trend was observed in young adult naive repertoires, while no such trend was observed in memory repertoires. In monozygotic twins, out-of-frame TCR alpha sharing was systematically underestimated by recombination models, although the models agreed with sharing between unrelated individuals. Invariant T cells such as MAIT and iNKT could partly confound zero-insertion analyses, though diverse VJ usage argued against this for most clonotypes. Because the same donors could not be followed over many years, conclusions were based on cross-sectional statistical analysis.

The germline V gene gives CDR1 as MNHEY and CDR2 as SVGEGT. Relative to germline, V is 4 bases shorter and J is 9 bases shorter, with 16 bases between their ends. The CDR3 runs 14 amino acids, cysteine and phenylalanine included. Only the CDR3 part of the read is kept: 42 bases, read in frame from the first base. Every donor was a healthy Caucasian. Three pairs of female monozygotic twins, all aged about 18 to 30 years, made up the twin cohort. CD4+ and CD8+ T cell populations were isolated with positive isolation kits from Invitrogen. Library prep was done by 5' RACE. Sequencing was carried out with an Illumina HiSeq 2000. Template switching added a universal primer binding site, and the final cDNA carried a unique molecular identifier that allowed TCR cDNA molecules to be counted accurately. First-strand cDNA for TCR alpha and beta chains was synthesized from specific primers in the conserved constant-segment region. To control for contamination, every cDNA library carried two barcodes: a SMART-Mk sample barcode plus Illumina barcodes. TruSeq adapter sequences along with Illumina sample barcodes were introduced in two successive PCR steps. The Illumina HiSeq platform was used with custom primers to sequence TCR alpha and beta cDNA libraries. The authors' pipeline ran thus. Raw reads were processed with MiGEC to extract unique molecular identifiers, and MiXCR was used to determine CDR3 positions. For each individual, recombination models were inferred using an EM algorithm with the repgenHMM and IGoR tools. Shared clonotype analysis was performed with the tcR package in R, normalizing sharing by the product of cloneset sizes. To study raw recombination without the effects of thymic and clonal selection, out-of-frame nonproductive sequences were analyzed. TCRdb cleaned the public reads at Q25 with fastp, built clones with MiXCR and kept in-frame beta chains. Entries are consolidated by CDR3 protein sequence, retaining the most common genes and DNA. TCRdb, not the original authors, processed these V and J calls. This sample has approximately 250,000 distinct CDR3 sequences in its table, and approximately 5.9% of those were observed once. The ten largest clones represent 13% to 15% of the sample.

At least ten counts were recorded for this clonotype. The antigen this receptor binds is unknown. There are no base qualities to consult, and no much larger clone falls within one base. These data are also associated with another study on T cells expressing NK-cell markers. The second publication reports: Eight or nine donors provided sorted CD3+CD56+NKG2C+, CD3+CD56+NKG2C- and CD3+CD56-NKG2C+ T-cell subsets, whose TCR beta-chain repertoires were profiled. Among the eight sequenced donors, only one was HCMV-seronegative, while the other seven were HCMV-seropositive. In several experiments an anti-gammadeltaTCR antibody was added to restrict sorting to alphabetaTCR-expressing T cells. In several donors, the dominant CD3+CD56+NKG2C+ clonotypes were found to rank among the top 10 CD8+ clonotypes and to make up roughly 1.0-8% of CD8+ T cells. Those dominant clonotypes were again the most abundant among CD3+CD56-NKG2C+ cells in a handful of donors, at roughly 25-60.1%. It remained unclear whether the expanded NKG2C-expressing T cell clones were specific for HCMV antigens. All eight donors whose samples were sequenced were randomly selected healthy volunteers, three of them men and five women. To determine HCMV serostatus, a commercial ELISA kit was used to detect HCMV-specific IgG in serum. MIGEC handled demultiplexing of the reads and grouping by UMI, while MiTCR was used to assemble and quantify clonotypes. To exclude erroneous sequences, only TCR cDNA sequences supported by at least two reads were retained. The tcR package was used for downstream repertoire analysis, and clonotypes were matched between fractions using CDR3 nucleotide sequence together with V segment. Antigen specificity was annotated against VDJdb with VDJmatch, allowing one amino acid substitution in CDR3.

This sequence was found in a woman aged 18 to 35 in good health. Input material: CD8+ T cells sorted from blood. Recombination linked TRBV6-2 or TRBV6-3 to TRBJ2-1; perhaps TRBD1 is the D gene, with 6 bases matching. The sequenced DNA is TGTGCCAGCAGTTGGGCGCTCACAGGGACTGAGCAGTTCTTC. The resulting protein is CASSWALTGTEQFF.